The 23 T cell receptor beta chains listed next were all sequenced from one sample in a study of blood T cell repertoires in COVID-19. The table came from immunoSEQ multiplex PCR; TCRdb's copy has only in-frame clones and leaves some out. This sample has 60,000 or so clones, with around 87% found just once. Sequencing input: peripheral blood. Source of these receptors: a human donor with acute or convalescent COVID-19. The donor label of this sample is uncertain.

The chain carries TRBV19 and TRBJ2-2; 8 nucleotides agree with TRBD1. Germline V gives CDR1 LNHDA, CDR2 SQIVND (reference sequence). V was pared by 5 bases and J by 7 bases, with 6 bases of the junction left unmatched. The CDR3 is 14 amino acids. CDR3 nucleotide sequence: TGTGCCAGTAGTCGCAAACAGGGGGGCGGGGAGCTGTTTTTT. This codes for CASSRKQGGGELFF.

The gene calls are TRBV19 and TRBJ2-7; D possibly corresponds to TRBD1 (6 bases). CDR1 is LNHDA and CDR2 is SQIVND in the germline V gene (reference sequence). This CDR3 contains 16 residues. The V end was cut by 8 bases, the J end by 6 bases, with 26 bases between. The CDR3 reads CASGPLGSTGSVEQYF. The CDR3 nucleotides are TGTGCCAGTGGGCCCTTGGGATCGACAGGTAGCGTCGAGCAGTACTTC.

In this sample, this clone turned up a few times. This rearrangement joins TRBV11-2 to TRBJ1-5; D is ambiguous. With 5 bases removed from V and 6 bases from J, the gap between germline ends came to 11 bases. Germline loops: CDR1 SGHAT, CDR2 FQNNGV. The CDR3 loop spans 13 amino acids. DNA for the CDR3: TGTGCCAGCAGCCCTCCGGCGGGTCAGCCCCAGCATTTT. This gives the protein CASSPPAGQPQHF.

The rearrangement joins TRBV10-3 to TRBJ2-3; TRBD1 aligns across 7 bases. The ends lost 4 bases at V and 4 bases at J; junction bases unmatched: 11. CDR1 is ENHRY and CDR2 is SYGVKD in the germline V gene. CDR3 size: 16 residues. CDR3 amino acids: CAISAQQGVSADTQYF. The CDR3 region has the DNA TGTGCCATCAGTGCGCAGCAGGGGGTATCGGCAGATACGCAGTATTTT.

This chain connects TRBV7-8 to TRBJ2-7; D ambiguous. Trimming took off 2 bases at V and 6 bases at J, with 14 bases between the two ends. The CDR3 is 14 amino acids. Germline V CDR1 and CDR2: SGHVS, FQNEAQ. The CDR3 reads CASSLSDPRGEQYF. DNA for the CDR3: TGTGCCAGCAGCTTAAGTGATCCGAGAGGCGAGCAGTACTTC. The full variable domain, completed using reference TRBV7-8 and TRBJ2-7, is GAGVSQSPRYKVAKRGQDVALRCDPISGHVSLFWYQQALGQGPEFLTYFQNEAQLDKSGLPSDRFFAERPEGSVSTLKIQRTQQEDSAVYLCASSLSDPRGEQYFGPGTRLTVT.

The chain is built from TRBV24-1 and TRBJ2-5, with D perhaps TRBD2 (6 bases). Germline CDR1 reads KGHDR; CDR2 reads SFDVKD. The V gene lost 9 bases and the J gene lost 4 bases, with 14 bases spanning the gap. The CDR3 length is 13 residues. The CDR3: CATAGEVRETQYF. As DNA, the CDR3 is TGTGCCACCGCCGGGGAGGTCCGAGAGACCCAGTACTTC.

The chain carries TRBV29-1 and TRBJ2-7, with 9 bases lining up with TRBD2. This CDR3 spans 15 amino acids. Trimming at V came to 6 bases and at J to 0 bases, leaving 9 bases not matched to a gene. Germline V CDR1 and CDR2: SQVTM, ANQGSEA. The CDR3 sequence is CSVTFPSGISYEQYF. CDR3 DNA sequence: TGCAGCGTAACCTTCCCTAGCGGGATCTCCTACGAGCAGTACTTC.

V gene TRBV19 combines with J gene TRBJ1-4, with 11 bases lining up with TRBD1. Germline CDR1 and CDR2: LNHDA and SQIVND (reference sequence). With 3 bases clipped from V and 13 bases from J, the junction kept 19 bases outside the gene matches. The CDR3 spans 18 residues. The CDR3 DNA follows: TGTGCCAGTAGTATTCGCCCCTCCCCCGGGACAGGGGGAAAAGGACTGTTTTTT. Translated, it gives CASSIRPSPGTGGKGLFF.

This chain joins TRBV28 and TRBJ1-2; D perhaps matches TRBD1 (6 bases). This CDR3 contains 13 residues. CDR1 and CDR2 from the germline V gene are MDHEN and SYDVKM. The germline V and J ends were trimmed by 7 bases and 2 bases, with 11 bases remaining between them. CDR3 sequence (DNA): TGTGCCAGCAACGGGGACACCAACTATGGCTACACCTTC. It codes for CASNGDTNYGYTF.

The chain links TRBV7-9 to TRBJ1-5, with D uncertain. V dropped 4 bases and J dropped 5 bases, with 9 bases sitting between them. Germline V gene sequence: CDR1 SEHNR, CDR2 FQNEAQ (reference sequence). There are 13 residues in the CDR3. The CDR3 coding sequence is TGTGCCAGCAGCTATTCCCAGGATCAGCCCCAGCATTTT. Amino acid sequence: CASSYSQDQPQHF.

The chain's CDR3 is CASSPRGLAGELEQYF. CDR3 in DNA: TGTGCCAGCTCACCACGGGGACTAGCGGGAGAACTCGAGCAGTACTTC. The J gene is TRBJ2-7, the V gene TRBV18; 14 bases line up with TRBD2. Germline loops: CDR1 KGHSH, CDR2 LQKENI. V was pared by 1 base and J by 6 bases, with 5 bases of the junction left unmatched. CDR3 size: 16 residues.

The chain employs TRBV6-5 and TRBJ1-2; D remains unclear. The CDR3 totals 15 residues. V was shortened by 7 bases and J by 1 base, with 16 bases between the two germline ends. Germline values: CDR1 MNHEY, CDR2 SVGAGI. The DNA for the CDR3 is TGTGCCAGCAACATGAGGGCAAGGGTTAACTATGGCTACACCTTC. Amino acids: CASNMRARVNYGYTF.

This chain joins TRBV24-1 and TRBJ2-2, with TRBD1 matching over 8 bases. Trimming cost V 8 bases and J 2 bases; bases outside gene matches: 9. The CDR3 has 16 amino acids. Germline V CDR1 and CDR2: KGHDR, SFDVKD. CDR3 in DNA: TGTGCCACCACTTCCCGCGGACAGGGAAACACCGGGGAGCTGTTTTTT. This sequence encodes CATTSRGQGNTGELFF.

This chain uses TRBV2 with TRBJ1-1; perhaps TRBD1 as D (5 bases). Trimming removed 0 bases from V and 0 bases from J, with 17 bases in between. Looked up from germline, CDR1 is SNHLY and CDR2 is FYNNEI. The CDR3 sequence is 18 residues long. Written as DNA, the CDR3 is TGTGCCAGCAGTGAAGCTAGGGGAGGGTTCAAAATGAACACTGAAGCTTTCTTT. This codes for CASSEARGGFKMNTEAFF.

V and J are TRBV25-1 and TRBJ2-2; weak D call: TRBD1 (6 bases). Looked up from germline, CDR1 is MGHDK and CDR2 is SYGVNS. There are 15 residues in the CDR3. Trimming removed 1 base from V and 4 bases from J, with 10 bases in between. This CDR3 reads CASSEWQGGTGELFF. The DNA for the CDR3 is TGTGCCAGCAGTGAATGGCAAGGGGGCACCGGGGAGCTGTTTTTT.

This clone was seen a handful of times. This chain joins TRBV7-9 and TRBJ2-7; 7 bases line up with TRBD1. The ends lost 5 bases at V and 2 bases at J; junction bases unmatched: 6. Germline V gives CDR1 SEHNR, CDR2 FQNEAQ (reference sequence). The CDR3 loop spans 14 amino acids. This CDR3 reads CASSAGQATYEQYV. The CDR3 DNA reads as TGTGCCAGCAGCGCTGGACAGGCCACCTACGAGCAGTACGTC.

The chain links TRBV2 to TRBJ2-7; the D gene is possibly TRBD1 (5 bases). The CDR3 contains 15 residues. The germline V gene encodes CDR1 SNHLY and CDR2 FYNNEI. V shed 5 bases and J shed 0 bases, with 14 bases lying between them. CDR3 amino acids: CASSISVTASYEQYF. CDR3 coding DNA: TGTGCCAGCAGTATCTCTGTGACAGCCTCCTACGAGCAGTACTTC.

The rearrangement uses TRBV2 and TRBJ2-2; 10 bases line up with TRBD1. The V segment lost 6 bases and the J segment 4 bases; nucleotides outside the gene matches: 5. The CDR3 has 15 amino acids. Per germline, CDR1 SNHLY and CDR2 FYNNEI. The DNA of the CDR3 is TGTGCCAGCAGGGAGAGGACAGGGGGCACCGGGGAGCTGTTTTTT. This encodes CASRERTGGTGELFF.

There are a few counts of this clone. J is TRBJ2-7 and V is TRBV7-9; 10 bases agree with TRBD1. This CDR3 has 13 amino acids. The germline V gene encodes CDR1 SEHNR and CDR2 FQNEAQ (reference sequence). V shed 2 bases, J shed 13 bases, and the junction held 8 bases outside the gene matches. CDR3 nucleotide sequence: TGTGCCAGCAGCTTATCGGGACAGGGGATTTCTTACGTC. Translating gives CASSLSGQGISYV.

The chain couples TRBV11-2 to TRBJ1-4, with D unclear. The germline CDR1 and CDR2 sequences are SGHAT and FQNNGV. Trimming removed 5 bases from V and 4 bases from J, with 8 bases in between. This CDR3 comprises 13 residues. CDR3 amino acids: CASSPDINEKLFF. CDR3 sequence (DNA): TGTGCCAGCAGCCCCGACATTAATGAAAAACTGTTTTTT.

The rearrangement joins TRBV7-7 to TRBJ2-5; D might be TRBD2 (7 bases). The germline gives CDR1 SSHAT, CDR2 FNYEAQ (reference sequence). The CDR3 sequence is 17 residues long. The ends were cut back, 5 bases at V and 4 bases at J, with 23 bases in the middle. CDR3 sequence (DNA): TGTGCCAGCAGCCCAATGGGGGGGGCAAGAGTGACAGAGACCCAGTACTTC. Translation gives CASSPMGGARVTETQYF.

This chain joins TRBV6-4 and TRBJ2-7, with D perhaps matching TRBD2 (6 bases). This CDR3 is 15 amino acids long. From germline, CDR1 is MRHNA and CDR2 SNTAGT. Trimming left V 3 bases short and J 3 bases short, with 15 bases between. In DNA, the CDR3 is TGTGCCAGCAGTGAAGGTGTGGGGGGAGGCTACGAGCAGTACTTC. Amino acid sequence: CASSEGVGGGYEQYF.

V usage is TRBV7-3 and J usage is TRBJ2-1; 7 bases are a match to TRBD1. The germline V gene encodes CDR1 SGHTA and CDR2 FQGTGA. V lost 6 bases and J lost 8; bases outside the gene matches: 7. CDR3 length: 13 amino acids. CDR3 sequence: CASSGTVLDEQFF. In nucleotides, the CDR3 is TGTGCCAGCAGTGGGACAGTTTTAGATGAGCAGTTCTTC. The entire variable domain, with the rest obtained from reference TRBV7-3 and TRBJ2-1, is as follows: GAGVSQTPSNKVTEKGKYVELRCDPISGHTALYWYRQSLGQGPEFLIYFQGTGAADDSGLPNDRFFAVRPEGSVSTLKIQRTERGDSAVYLCASSGTVLDEQFFGPGTRLTVL.